These 28 T cell receptor beta chains were all obtained from the same sample, sequenced in a study of T cells in Graves' hyperthyroidism and ophthalmopathy. RNA transcripts were the template for amplifying TCR beta CDR3 regions. The study used the HTBI primer set for a first-round RT-PCR of the TCR CDR3. TCRdb re-analysed the multiplex PCR reads in MiXCR, keeping a single row per CDR3 protein. In the table there are some 510,000 distinct CDR3 sequences, more than 45% of which are singletons. Input material: peripheral blood or thyroid tissue (not recorded which). The receptor set was obtained from a young woman with Graves' hyperthyroidism.

The chain's CDR3 is CSAGGATYEQYF. The CDR3 nucleotides read TGCAGTGCCGGGGGCGCGACCTACGAGCAGTACTTC. The chain combines TRBV29-1 with TRBJ2-7; perhaps D is TRBD1 or TRBD2 (6 bases each). The CDR3 loop spans 12 amino acids. Per the germline V gene, CDR1 is SQVTM and CDR2 is ANQGSEA.

The rearrangement uses TRBV7-2 and TRBJ2-2; 8 nucleotides align to TRBD2. This CDR3 comprises 17 residues. Trimming at V came to 1 base and at J to 1 base, leaving 5 bases not matched to a gene. Germline CDR1 and CDR2: SGHTA and FQGNSA. The CDR3 reads CASSLDGLAGNTGELFF. The DNA for the CDR3 is TGTGCCAGCAGCTTAGATGGGCTAGCGGGGAACACCGGGGAGCTGTTTTTT.

Many counts were recorded for this clonotype. The V and J genes are TRBV15 and TRBJ1-5, with D uncertain. Trimming pared 0 bases from V and 9 bases from J, leaving 9 bases between. Germline V gives CDR1 LNHNV, CDR2 YYDKDF (reference sequence). This CDR3 is built from 13 residues. For the CDR3, the DNA is TGTGCCACCAGCAGAGATAGCTTAGGGCCCCAGCATTTT. The encoded protein is CATSRDSLGPQHF.

This chain connects TRBV2 to TRBJ2-6, with D possibly being TRBD2 (7 bases). The CDR3 is 16 amino acids. Looked up from germline, CDR1 is SNHLY and CDR2 is FYNNEI. V was pared by 2 bases and J by 2 bases, with 10 bases between. CDR3 region: CASSERGAPGANVLTF. The CDR3 nucleotides are TGTGCCAGCAGTGAACGGGGGGCTCCTGGGGCCAACGTCCTGACTTTC.

The V call is TRBV29-1, the J call TRBJ2-5, with D perhaps TRBD2 (6 bases). The CDR3 spans 15 residues. In germline, CDR1 is SQVTM, CDR2 ANQGSEA. The germline V and J ends were trimmed by 5 bases and 3 bases, with 19 bases remaining between them. The CDR3 DNA reads TGCAGCGTTTCAACCCATCGGGGAGGCGAAGAGACCCAGTACTTC. As protein: CSVSTHRGGEETQYF.

This clonotype was seen a handful of times. The chain couples TRBV20-1 to TRBJ2-6, with D perhaps TRBD1 or TRBD2 (5 bases each). The CDR3 is 15 residues long. Germline loops: CDR1 DFQATT, CDR2 SNEGSKA (reference sequence). As DNA, the CDR3 is TGCAGCCCCTGGGACGTCAGCTCTGGGGCCAACGTCCTGACTTTC. It codes for CSPWDVSSGANVLTF.

There are many counts of this clonotype. This chain connects TRBV19 to TRBJ1-5; possibly TRBD1 for D (5 bases). V dropped 6 bases and J dropped 0 bases, with 12 bases sitting between them. The CDR3 extends over 15 amino acids. Germline CDR1 LNHDA, CDR2 SQIVND (reference sequence). This chain's CDR3 is CASRQGVLSNQPQHF. CDR3 in DNA: TGTGCCAGTAGACAAGGGGTGCTTAGCAATCAGCCCCAGCATTTT.

The CDR3 DNA follows: TGTGCCACCAGTGATGGCCCCGAAGGCCCCTCTAATGAAAAACTGTTTTTT. Its translation is CATSDGPEGPSNEKLFF. The rearrangement joins TRBV24-1 to TRBJ1-4; D unclear. The length of the CDR3 is 17 residues. The ends were cut back, 3 bases at V and 3 bases at J, with 16 bases in the middle. Germline CDR1 is KGHDR and CDR2 is SFDVKD.

This clonotype was observed many times. The V gene is TRBV10-3, the J gene TRBJ2-7; D possibly corresponds to TRBD1 (6 bases). The CDR3 totals 12 residues. Germline CDR1 ENHRY, CDR2 SYGVKD. The V gene lost 5 bases and the J gene lost 3 bases, with 8 bases spanning the gap. CDR3: CAISTDSYEQYF. Written as DNA, the CDR3 is TGTGCCATCAGTACGGACAGCTACGAGCAGTACTTC.

The sample holds a few counts of this clonotype. The chain uses TRBV5-1 and TRBJ1-2; 8 nucleotides line up with TRBD1. With 0 bases clipped from V and 7 bases from J, the junction kept 5 bases outside the gene matches. Germline-derived CDR1 and CDR2 are SGHRS and YFSETQ. The CDR3 consists of 14 residues. This CDR3 is CASSLEQGAFGYTF. The CDR3 nucleotides read TGCGCCAGCAGCTTGGAGCAGGGGGCGTTTGGCTACACCTTC.

The gene calls are TRBV9 and TRBJ1-6; D call uncertain. Per germline, CDR1 SGDLS and CDR2 YYNGEE. The CDR3 contains 13 residues. Trimming shortened V by 3 bases and J by 10 bases, and 11 bases separated the two germline ends. The CDR3 coding sequence is TGTGCCAGCAGCGCCGCCCGGGAATCACCCCTCCACTTT. It yields the protein CASSAARESPLHF.

The rearrangement links TRBV15 to TRBJ2-4; tentative D call: TRBD2 (7 bases). TRBJ2-7 matches the DNA end more closely, so the J call is doubtful. The CDR3 length is 14 residues. Germline CDR1 and CDR2: LNHNV and YYDKDF (reference sequence). CDR3 loop: CATRGRDTVYEQYF. Written as DNA, the CDR3 is TGTGCCACACGGGGGAGGGACACAGTCTACGAGCAGTACTTC.

This clonotype showed up many times. CDR3 nucleotide sequence: TGTGCCAGCATGAGCAGACTAGCAGGAGGAGAGACCCAGTACTTC. Translating gives CASMSRLAGGETQYF. The rearrangement links TRBV7-9 to TRBJ2-5, with TRBD2 matching over 7 bases. V was clipped by 7 bases and J by 4 bases; unmatched bases: 12. CDR3 length: 15 amino acids. Germline-derived CDR1 and CDR2 are SEHNR and FQNEAQ (reference sequence).

This clonotype turned up a few times. Germline and junction disagree at one end, which may indicate a read error. V usage is TRBV10-3 and J usage is TRBJ1-2; D not resolved. The germline V gene has CDR1 ENHRY and CDR2 SYGVKD. This CDR3 has 17 residues. CDR3 coding DNA: TGTGCCAGCAGTTACTCGTCAGGTCGAACGAGGTTTTCTGGCTACACCTTC. It is translated as CASSYSSGRTRFSGYTF.

Ten or more counts support this clonotype. The chain uses TRBV7-8 and TRBJ2-5, with 8 bases lining up with TRBD1. The V gene's germline CDR1 is SGHVS and CDR2 FQNEAQ. The CDR3 runs to 14 residues. The V segment lost 4 bases and the J segment 3 bases; nucleotides outside the gene matches: 4. Here the CDR3 DNA reads TGTGCCAGCAGCTCAGGGGGCTGGGAAGAGACCCAGTACTTC. Its translation: CASSSGGWEETQYF.

This rearrangement joins TRBV12-3 or TRBV12-4 to TRBJ1-3; possibly TRBD1 for D (6 bases). Trimming took off 7 bases at V and 3 bases at J, with 13 bases between the two ends. CDR3 length: 14 residues. This CDR3 reads CASTLDSFGNTIYF. CDR3 nucleotides: TGTGCCAGCACCCTGGACAGTTTTGGAAACACCATATATTTT.

This sequence joins TRBV7-9 and TRBJ1-2, with 8 nucleotides matching TRBD1. Trimming took 6 bases from V and 6 from J; bases not matched to a gene: 6. This CDR3 is built from 13 residues. Germline values: CDR1 SEHNR, CDR2 FQNEAQ (reference sequence). CDR3 region: CASSLGRGHGYTF. For the CDR3, the DNA is TGTGCCAGCAGTCTGGGCAGGGGGCATGGCTACACCTTC.

The V gene is TRBV7-6, the J gene TRBJ2-1; unclear D gene. This CDR3 spans 13 amino acids. Trimming removed 5 bases from V and 5 bases from J, with 10 bases in between. CDR1 and CDR2 (germline): SGHVS, FNYEAQ. The CDR3 DNA reads TGTGCCAGCAGCCAGGACGGGCACAATGAGCAGTTCTTC. Amino acid sequence: CASSQDGHNEQFF.

This clonotype came up a few times. This chain uses TRBV14 with TRBJ1-5; D is uncertain. The germline V gene has CDR1 SGHDN and CDR2 FVKESK. Trimming stripped 2 bases from V and 3 bases from J, with 5 bases between. The length of the CDR3 is 13 residues. The CDR3: CASSQTPNQPQHF. The CDR3 region has the DNA TGTGCCAGCAGCCAAACCCCCAATCAGCCCCAGCATTTT. Full variable domain (outside the CDR3, taken from reference TRBV14 and TRBJ1-5): EAGVTQFPSHSVIEKGQTVTLRCDPISGHDNLYWYRRVMGKEIKFLLHFVKESKQDESGMPNNRFLAERTGGTYSTLKVQPAELEDSGVYFCASSQTPNQPQHFGDGTRLSIL.

The V and J genes are TRBV25-1 and TRBJ1-2, with 7 bases matching TRBD1. CDR3 size: 15 residues. Germline loops: CDR1 MGHDK, CDR2 SYGVNS. Trimming cost V 4 bases and J 6 bases; bases outside gene matches: 11. CDR3 in amino acids: CASSGGTGAANGYTF. Here the CDR3 DNA reads TGTGCCAGCAGTGGGGGTACAGGGGCTGCAAATGGCTACACCTTC.

V is TRBV29-1 and J is TRBJ1-4; D might be TRBD1 (6 bases). V was clipped by 5 bases and J by 6 bases, with 10 bases between them. The germline V gene has CDR1 SQVTM and CDR2 ANQGSEA. The CDR3 runs 12 residues. CDR3 DNA: TGCAGCGTTAGGGGGAGGGATGAAAAACTGTTTTTT. Residues: CSVRGRDEKLFF.

The table lists this clonotype with many counts. The chain recombines TRBV29-1 with TRBJ2-6, with D unresolved. The CDR3 sequence is 17 residues long. Trimming left V 2 bases short and J 0 bases short, with 14 bases between. CDR1 and CDR2 (germline): SQVTM, ANQGSEA. The CDR3 region is CSVESEAEGSGANVLTF. CDR3 bases: TGCAGCGTTGAAAGCGAGGCCGAAGGCTCTGGGGCCAACGTCCTGACTTTC.

This clonotype was recorded at least ten times. An end of the junction does not agree with germline; a read error may underlie this. The genes are TRBV7-6 and TRBJ2-7; 8 nucleotides line up with TRBD1. CDR3 length equals 12 residues. Germline V gene data show CDR1 as SGHVS and CDR2 as FNYEAQ. CDR3 in DNA: TGCGCCAGCAGGGCAGGGGGCGATGAGCAGTACTTC. Translation: CASRAGGDEQYF.

This clonotype was found a few times. This chain links TRBV19 with TRBJ1-5, with D uncertain. Between the trimmed V and J ends, which lost 3 bases and 4 bases, there was a span of 16 bases. The germline V gene has CDR1 LNHDA and CDR2 SQIVND (reference sequence). The CDR3 has 16 amino acids. CDR3 coding DNA: TGTGCCAGTAGTATCTATCCGCTACTCGTGAATCAGCCCCAGCATTTT. This codes for CASSIYPLLVNQPQHF.

The chain has TRBV7-9 and TRBJ2-5; D could derive from TRBD1 or TRBD2 (5 bases each). Per the germline V gene, CDR1 is SEHNR and CDR2 is FQNEAQ (reference sequence). This CDR3 is built from 15 residues. V was shortened by 5 bases and J by 2 bases, with 15 bases between the two germline ends. The CDR3, as DNA: TGTGCCAGCAGCCCATTAGCGCCAGGGCAAGAGACCCAGTACTTC. Translated: CASSPLAPGQETQYF.

The V call is TRBV7-9, the J call TRBJ1-4, with a tentative D call TRBD1 (6 bases). In germline, CDR1 is SEHNR, CDR2 FQNEAQ (reference sequence). Trimming stripped 2 bases from V and 3 bases from J, with 13 bases between. This CDR3 comprises 16 residues. CDR3 sequence (DNA): TGTGCCAGCAGCTTAATACCGGGGGCTGCTAATGAAAAACTGTTTTTT. Translated, it gives CASSLIPGAANEKLFF.

The chain is built from TRBV29-1 and TRBJ2-7; D gene uncertain. Looked up from germline, CDR1 is SQVTM and CDR2 is ANQGSEA. The CDR3 consists of 10 residues. V lost 8 bases to trimming and J lost 4 bases, with 9 bases between them. In DNA, the CDR3 is TGCAGCTTATGGGGTTACGAGCAGTACTTC. Its translation is CSLWGYEQYF.

The V and J genes are TRBV6-6 and TRBJ2-7; TRBD2 is a possible D gene (6 bases). V lost 5 bases to trimming and J lost 3 bases, with 8 bases between them. Germline V gene sequence: CDR1 MNHNY, CDR2 SVGAGI (reference sequence). This CDR3 region has 12 residues. This chain's CDR3 is CASSIGGYEQYF. The CDR3 coding sequence is TGTGCCAGCAGTATCGGGGGCTACGAGCAGTACTTC.